The clone carrying this T cell receptor (beta chain) was counted between two and nine times. Its target is unknown. This record belongs to a study of cytomegalovirus exposure and HLA in healthy donors. Findings and caveats of the study: Highest at DRB1 and lowest at HLA-C, TCR association rates differed among HLA loci in a later analysis.

PCR employed 60 Vbeta and 13 Jbeta primers. Libraries were prepared by immunoSEQ multiplex PCR; TCRdb keeps only in-frame clonotypes and omits some of them. The sample shows about 140,000 clones, 75% of them seen only once. V was cut by 1 base and J by 1 base, with 9 bases left in between. The CDR3 is 15 residues long. Germline V gives CDR1 SGHNT, CDR2 YENEEA. The sample taken for sequencing was PBMCs. The sequence was obtained from a middle-aged man in good health and CMV-seronegative. This chain joins TRBV11-3 and TRBJ2-3; D might be TRBD2 (5 bases). The CDR3 sequence: CASSLGLARTDTQYF. The DNA of the CDR3 is TGTGCCAGCAGCTTAGGGCTAGCTCGCACAGATACGCAGTATTTT. Full variable domain (remainder filled in from reference TRBV11-3 and TRBJ2-3): EAGVVQSPRYKIIEKKQPVAFWCNPISGHNTLYWYLQNLGQGPELLIRYENEEAVDDSQLPKDRFSAERLKGVDSTLKIQPAELGDSAVYLCASSLGLARTDTQYFGPGTRLTVL.